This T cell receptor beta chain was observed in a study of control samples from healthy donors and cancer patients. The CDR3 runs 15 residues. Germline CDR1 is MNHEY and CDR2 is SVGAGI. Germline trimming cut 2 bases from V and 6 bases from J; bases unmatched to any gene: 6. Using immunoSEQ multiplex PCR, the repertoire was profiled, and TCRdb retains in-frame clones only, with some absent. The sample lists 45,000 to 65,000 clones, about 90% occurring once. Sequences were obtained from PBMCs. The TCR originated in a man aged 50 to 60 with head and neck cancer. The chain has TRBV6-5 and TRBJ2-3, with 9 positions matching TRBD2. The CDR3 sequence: CASSYQRGAGDTQYF. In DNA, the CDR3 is TGTGCCAGCAGTTACCAGCGGGGGGCAGGGGATACGCAGTATTTT.